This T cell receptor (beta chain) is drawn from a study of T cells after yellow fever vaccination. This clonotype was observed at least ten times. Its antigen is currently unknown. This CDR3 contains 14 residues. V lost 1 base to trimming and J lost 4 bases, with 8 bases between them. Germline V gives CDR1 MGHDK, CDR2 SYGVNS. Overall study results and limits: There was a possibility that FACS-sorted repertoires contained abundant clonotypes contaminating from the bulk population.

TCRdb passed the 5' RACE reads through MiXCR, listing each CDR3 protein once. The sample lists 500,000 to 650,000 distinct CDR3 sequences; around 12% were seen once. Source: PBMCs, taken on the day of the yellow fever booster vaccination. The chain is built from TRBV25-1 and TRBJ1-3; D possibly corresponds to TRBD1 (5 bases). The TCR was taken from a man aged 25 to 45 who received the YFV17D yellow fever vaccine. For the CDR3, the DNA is TGTGCCAGCAGTGAATGGGGGTCGGGAAACACCATATATTTT. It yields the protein CASSEWGSGNTIYF.